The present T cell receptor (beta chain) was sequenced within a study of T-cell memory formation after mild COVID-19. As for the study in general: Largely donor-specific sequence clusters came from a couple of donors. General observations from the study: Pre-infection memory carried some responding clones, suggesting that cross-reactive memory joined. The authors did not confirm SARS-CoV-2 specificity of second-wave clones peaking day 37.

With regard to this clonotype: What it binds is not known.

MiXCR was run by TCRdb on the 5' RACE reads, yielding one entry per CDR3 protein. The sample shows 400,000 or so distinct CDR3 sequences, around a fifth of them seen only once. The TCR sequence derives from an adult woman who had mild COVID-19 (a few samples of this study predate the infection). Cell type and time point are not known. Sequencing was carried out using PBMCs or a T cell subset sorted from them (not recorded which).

The CDR3 DNA follows: TGTGCCAGCAACCGGGGCGGGACGAGAGAGACCCAGTACTTC. Translating gives CASNRGGTRETQYF. The chain links TRBV12-3 or TRBV12-4 to TRBJ2-5; TRBD2 is a possible D gene (6 bases). The CDR3 is 14 amino acids. V lost 7 bases and J 4 bases, leaving 16 bases between the germline ends.